This T cell receptor (beta chain) derives from a study of Ad26.COV2.S vaccination and SARS-CoV-2 variants. Whole-study context: Recipients of Ad26.COV2.S got it intramuscularly, once or twice 56 days apart.

Notes on this clone: Its antigen remains unidentified.

Study conclusions and caveats: Individuals receiving vaccine had higher spike-specific TCR breadth than placebo recipients did.

Germline V gives CDR1 LGHDT, CDR2 YNNKEL (reference sequence). The CDR3 runs to 15 residues. The V and J ends lost 3 bases and 5 bases, in that order; junction bases with no gene match: 6. The treatment: 15 to 20 received Ad26.COV2.S at low or high dose, single or two shots; a few received placebo; per-sample allocation not given. Following the first vaccine or placebo injection, samples were taken on day 63. An 18-55-year-old adult in Boston served as donor. Measured with immunoSEQ multiplex PCR; TCRdb has only the in-frame clones, and not every one. The table lists a few hundred thousand clones, around nine tenths of them singletons.

Sequencing was performed on peripheral blood, taken in a trial of Ad26.COV2.S vaccine versus placebo. This receptor was taken from a person between 18 and 65 years old who received the Ad26.COV2.S COVID-19 vaccine or a placebo. J is TRBJ2-5 and V is TRBV3-1 (or the pseudogene TRBV3-2); 10 bases are a match to TRBD2. The CDR3 reads CASSHSGGARETQYF. CDR3 sequence (DNA): TGTGCCAGCAGCCACAGCGGGGGGGCCAGGGAGACCCAGTACTTC.